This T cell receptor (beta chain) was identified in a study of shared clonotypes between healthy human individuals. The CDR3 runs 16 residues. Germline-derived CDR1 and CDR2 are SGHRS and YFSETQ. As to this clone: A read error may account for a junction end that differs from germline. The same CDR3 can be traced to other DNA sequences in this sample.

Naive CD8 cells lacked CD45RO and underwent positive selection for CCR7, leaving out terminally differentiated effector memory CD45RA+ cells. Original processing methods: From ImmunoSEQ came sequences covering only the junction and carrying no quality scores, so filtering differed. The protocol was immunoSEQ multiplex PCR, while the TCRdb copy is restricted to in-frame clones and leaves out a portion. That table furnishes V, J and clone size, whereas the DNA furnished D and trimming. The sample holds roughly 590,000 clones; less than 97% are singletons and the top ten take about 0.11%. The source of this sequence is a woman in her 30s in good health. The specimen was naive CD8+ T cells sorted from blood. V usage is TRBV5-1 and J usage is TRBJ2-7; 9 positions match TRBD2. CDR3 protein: CASSLGRREGRPEQYF. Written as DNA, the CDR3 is TGCGCTAGCAGCTTGGGGAGGCGGGAGGGCCGTCCCGAGCAGTACTTC.